Here is one T cell receptor beta chain with its context. These data come from a study of T cells after somatic rescue of genetic block. Sequencing was performed with immunoSEQ multiplex PCR; in TCRdb, only in-frame clones are kept and a portion is missing. The top ten clones hold 0.075% to 0.1% of a sample with 50,000 to 60,000 clones, about 96% of them seen once. The CDR3 extends over 13 amino acids. Germline values: CDR1 MDHEN, CDR2 SYDVKM. V lost 3 bases to trimming and J lost 7 bases; unmatched junction nucleotides: 3. The chain recombines TRBV28 with TRBJ2-1, with 7 bases fitting TRBD2. The source is a child under two years old. Sequencing was performed on peripheral blood mononuclear cells (PBMCs). This CDR3 reads CASSFSSGNEQFF. The CDR3 DNA reads as TGTGCCAGCAGTTTCTCTAGCGGTAATGAGCAGTTCTTC.